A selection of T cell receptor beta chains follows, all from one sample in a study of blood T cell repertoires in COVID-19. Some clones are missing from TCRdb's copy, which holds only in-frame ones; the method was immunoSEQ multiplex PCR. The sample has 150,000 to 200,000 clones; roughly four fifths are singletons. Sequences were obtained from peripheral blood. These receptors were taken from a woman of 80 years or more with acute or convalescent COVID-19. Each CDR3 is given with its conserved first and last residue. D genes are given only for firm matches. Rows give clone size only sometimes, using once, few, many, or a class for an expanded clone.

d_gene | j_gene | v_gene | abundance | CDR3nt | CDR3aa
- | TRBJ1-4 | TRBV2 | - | TGTGCCAGCAGTGAGGGAACTAGAAAACTGTTTTTT | CASSEGTRKLFF
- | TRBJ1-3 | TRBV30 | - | TGTGCCTGGAGGTCCGACTCCTACTCTGGAAACACCATATATTTT | CAWRSDSYSGNTIYF
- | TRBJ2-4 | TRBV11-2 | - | TGTGCCAGCAGAAGAGCCGGGATATCCAAAAACATTCAGTACTTC | CASRRAGISKNIQYF
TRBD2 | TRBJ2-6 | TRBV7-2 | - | TGTGCCACAAGCGGGAGGATGGCCAACGTCCTGACTTTC | CATSGRMANVLTF
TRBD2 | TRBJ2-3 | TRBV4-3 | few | TGCGCCAGCAGCCAAGTAAGCGGGAGGCCTAGCACAGATACGCAGTATTTT | CASSQVSGRPSTDTQYF
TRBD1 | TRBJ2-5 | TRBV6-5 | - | TGTGCCAGCAGTTCCGGGACAGGGGGCGAAGAGACCCAGTACTTC | CASSSGTGGEETQYF
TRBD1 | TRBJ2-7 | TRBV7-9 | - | TGTGCCAGCAGCCCGGGACAGGGTAAAAACTACGAGCAGTACTTC | CASSPGQGKNYEQYF
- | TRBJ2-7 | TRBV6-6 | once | TGTGCCAGCAGTTACGGGGGGGGCTCGAGCTCCTACGAGCAGTACTTC | CASSYGGGSSSYEQYF
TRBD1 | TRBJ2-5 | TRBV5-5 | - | TGTGCCAGCAGTATTACAGGGGGCGCGGGAGAGACCCAGTACTTC | CASSITGGAGETQYF
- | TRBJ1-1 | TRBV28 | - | TGTGCCAGCAGTTTATGGGACAGAGAAGCTTTCTTT | CASSLWDREAFF
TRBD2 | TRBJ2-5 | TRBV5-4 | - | TGTGCCAGCAGCAGGACTAGCGGGAGTCAGACCCAGTACTTC | CASSRTSGSQTQYF
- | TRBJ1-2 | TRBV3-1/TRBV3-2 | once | TGTGCCAGCAGCCAGGGGGCCTATGGCTACACCTTC | CASSQGAYGYTF
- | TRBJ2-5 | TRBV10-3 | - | TGTGCCATCGGTGGGGGCATAGGGGAGACCCAGTACTTC | CAIGGGIGETQYF
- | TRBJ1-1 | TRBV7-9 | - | TGTGCCAGCAGCCCTAGCGGGGGCTCGGGAACTGAAGCTTTCTTT | CASSPSGGSGTEAFF
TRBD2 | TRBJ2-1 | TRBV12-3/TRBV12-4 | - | TGTGCCAGCAGGGGGGCGGGAGGAAACCCGTTCTTC | CASRGAGGNPFF
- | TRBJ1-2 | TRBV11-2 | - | TGTGCCAGCAGCCCAACAGGAAACTATGGCTACACCTTC | CASSPTGNYGYTF
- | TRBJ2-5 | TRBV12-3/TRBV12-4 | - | TGTGCCAGCAGTTTAAGGGGGGAGACCCAGTACTTC | CASSLRGETQYF
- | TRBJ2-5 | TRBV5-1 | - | TGCGCCAGCAGCTTTACTCCCCAAGAGACCCAGTACTTC | CASSFTPQETQYF
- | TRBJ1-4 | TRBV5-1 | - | TGCGCCAGCAGCGATGACTTTATTTATGAAAAACTGTTTTTT | CASSDDFIYEKLFF
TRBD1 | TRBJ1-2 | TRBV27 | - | TGTGCCAGCAGTCCGGGACAGGGAGGCGGCTACACCTTC | CASSPGQGGGYTF
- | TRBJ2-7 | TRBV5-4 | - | TGTGCCAGCAGCAGCACTACAGGGTTCTCCTACGAGCAGTACTTC | CASSSTTGFSYEQYF
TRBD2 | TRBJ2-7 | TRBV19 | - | TGTGCCAGTAGCCAAGGACTAGCGGACACCTACGAGCAGTACTTC | CASSQGLADTYEQYF
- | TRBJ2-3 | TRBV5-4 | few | TGTGCCAGCAGCTTAGAAAGCCCAACAGATACGCAGTATTTT | CASSLESPTDTQYF
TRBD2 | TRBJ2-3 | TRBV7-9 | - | TGTGCCAGCAGCTTAGCGCGCCTAGCGGGCATCACAGATACGCAGTATTTT | CASSLARLAGITDTQYF
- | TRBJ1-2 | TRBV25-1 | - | TGTGCCAGCAGTGAAACAGAGTCCGTGTTCTATGGCTACACCTTC | CASSETESVFYGYTF
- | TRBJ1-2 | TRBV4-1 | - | TGCGCCAGCAGCCAAGACAGGGCTGGCTTTCTTGGCTACACCTTC | CASSQDRAGFLGYTF
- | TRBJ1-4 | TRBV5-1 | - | TGCGCCAGCAGCTTAGGGGGGGACAATGAAAAACTGTTTTTT | CASSLGGDNEKLFF
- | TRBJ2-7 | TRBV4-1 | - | TGCGCCAGCAGCCAAGATCGGGGGGCGGAGGAGCAGTACTTC | CASSQDRGAEEQYF
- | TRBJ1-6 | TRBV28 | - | TGTGCCAGCAGTTTCGGGGTCAGGGGAGATTCACCCCTCCACTTT | CASSFGVRGDSPLHF
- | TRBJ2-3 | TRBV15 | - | TGTGCCACCAGCAGAGCCGGTAGCGGCCTCACAGATACGCAGTATTTT | CATSRAGSGLTDTQYF
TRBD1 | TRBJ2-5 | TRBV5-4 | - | TGTGCCAGCAGCAGGGGGCGGGTGCGGGAGACCCAGTACTTC | CASSRGRVRETQYF
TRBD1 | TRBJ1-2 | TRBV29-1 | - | TGCAGCGCACGATTGACAGGGATGAACTATGGCTACACCTTC | CSARLTGMNYGYTF
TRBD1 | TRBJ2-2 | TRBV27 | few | TGTGCCAGCAGTCCGCCCGGACAGGGCCACACCGGGGAGCTGTTTTTT | CASSPPGQGHTGELFF
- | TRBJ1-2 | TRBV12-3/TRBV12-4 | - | TGTGCCAGCAGTTTTGGAGATTTTGGCTACACCTTC | CASSFGDFGYTF
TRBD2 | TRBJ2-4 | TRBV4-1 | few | TGCGCCAGCAGCCTTGGAAGACTAGGGACCCCGGGAGGGAAAAACATTCAGTACTTC | CASSLGRLGTPGGKNIQYF
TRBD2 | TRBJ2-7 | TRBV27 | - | TGTGCCAGCAGTTTGTTTCTAGCGGGAAGGGACGAGCAGTACTTC | CASSLFLAGRDEQYF
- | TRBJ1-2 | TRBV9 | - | TGTGCCAGCAGCGTAGAAGGGGTTTCGTCGAGCGGCTACACCTTC | CASSVEGVSSSGYTF
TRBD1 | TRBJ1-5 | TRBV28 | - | TGTGCCAGCAGTTCCAGACAGGGGAGCAATCAGCCCCAGCATTTT | CASSSRQGSNQPQHF
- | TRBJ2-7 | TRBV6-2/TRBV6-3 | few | TGTGCCAGCAGTTATCCGGGTGCCTACGAGCAGTACTTC | CASSYPGAYEQYF
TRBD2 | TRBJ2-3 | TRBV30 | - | TGTGCCTGGAGTGGTTTCAGCGGGGGGGATACGCAGTATTTT | CAWSGFSGGDTQYF
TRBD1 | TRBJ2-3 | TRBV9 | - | TGTGCCAGCAGCGCCGGGACAGTCCTCACAGATACGCAGTATTTT | CASSAGTVLTDTQYF